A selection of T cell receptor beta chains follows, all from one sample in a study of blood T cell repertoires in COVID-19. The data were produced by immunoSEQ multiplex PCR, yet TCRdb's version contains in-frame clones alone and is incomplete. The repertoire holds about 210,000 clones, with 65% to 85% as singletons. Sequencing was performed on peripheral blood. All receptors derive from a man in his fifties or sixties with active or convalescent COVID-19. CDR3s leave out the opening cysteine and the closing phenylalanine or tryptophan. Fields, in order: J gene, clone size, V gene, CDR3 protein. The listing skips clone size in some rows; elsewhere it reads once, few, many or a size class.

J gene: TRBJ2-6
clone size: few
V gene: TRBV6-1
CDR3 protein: ASSGTLTGTGANVLT

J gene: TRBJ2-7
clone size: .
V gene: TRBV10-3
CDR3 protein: AISESRGTSIEQY

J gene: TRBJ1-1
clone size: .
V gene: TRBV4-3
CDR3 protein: ASSLQMNTEAF

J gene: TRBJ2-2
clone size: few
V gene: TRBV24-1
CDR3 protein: ATSDSRGEFWTGPGELF

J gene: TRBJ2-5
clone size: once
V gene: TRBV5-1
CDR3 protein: ASPDRVETQY

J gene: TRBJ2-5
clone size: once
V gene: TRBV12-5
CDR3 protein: ASGSGGAETQY

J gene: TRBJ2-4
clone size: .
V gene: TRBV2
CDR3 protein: ASQVVGASPRQY

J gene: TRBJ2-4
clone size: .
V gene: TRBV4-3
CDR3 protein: ASSQDQKNIQY

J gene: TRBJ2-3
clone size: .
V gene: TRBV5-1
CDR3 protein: ASSLRQGSDTQY

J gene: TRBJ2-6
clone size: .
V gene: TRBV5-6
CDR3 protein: ASSPGQGRASGANVLT

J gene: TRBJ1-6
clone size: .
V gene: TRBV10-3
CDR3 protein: AISRDRVLSSYNSPLH

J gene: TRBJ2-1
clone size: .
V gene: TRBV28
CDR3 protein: ASSLSSYNEQF

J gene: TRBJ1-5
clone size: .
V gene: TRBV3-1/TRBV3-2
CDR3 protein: ASSQDLAGVGSQPQH

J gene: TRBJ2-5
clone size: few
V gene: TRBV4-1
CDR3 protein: ASSPRDRDVETQY